The clone carrying this TCR beta chain appeared many times. This sample is drawn from a study of naive and memory T cell subsets. Amplification of ligated cDNA took four PCR rounds with SP2 and nested alpha and beta constant primers. One entry per CDR3 protein, called by TCRdb with MiXCR from the 5' RACE reads. The top ten hold over 8% of the sample, which has over 50,000 distinct CDR3 sequences, about 7.1% seen once. TCR cDNA received a 3' ligated oligonucleotide that carried a UMI. Whole blood, 2.5 ml, came from adult healthy volunteers. Reverse transcription used DNase-treated unsorted total RNA, aiming for roughly 1 to 1000 ng. The TCR sequence derives from a female donor in good health.

The CDR3 spells CASISQGTVNTEAFF. The DNA of the CDR3 is TGTGCCAGCATCTCCCAAGGGACGGTGAACACTGAAGCTTTCTTT. V usage is TRBV7-2 and J usage is TRBJ1-1; TRBD1 might be the D (5 bases). This CDR3 is built from 15 residues. The V gene lost 7 bases and the J gene lost 0 bases, with 15 bases spanning the gap. CDR1 SGHTA and CDR2 FQGNSA come from the germline V gene.